This is a list of T cell receptor beta chains from one sample in a study of T cell changes during pregnancy in multiple sclerosis. The method was immunoSEQ multiplex PCR; TCRdb's version includes in-frame clones alone and lacks a portion of them. The table includes roughly 70,000 clones, 75% to 90% detected once. Material: peripheral blood, obtained before pregnancy. These receptors all come from a female donor with multiple sclerosis, enrolled in a pregnancy study. Each CDR3 is given without its conserved first and last residue.

j_gene: TRBJ1-3
v_gene: TRBV25-1
CDR3aa: ASSPDREDTIY

j_gene: TRBJ1-5
v_gene: TRBV7-9
CDR3aa: ASSSFNQPQH

j_gene: TRBJ1-1
v_gene: TRBV10-3
CDR3aa: AISAGGELAF

j_gene: TRBJ2-7
v_gene: TRBV11-2
CDR3aa: ASSLTGVYEQY

j_gene: TRBJ1-3
v_gene: TRBV10-3
CDR3aa: AISEVVQGAANTIY

j_gene: TRBJ2-7
v_gene: TRBV10-3
CDR3aa: AISGSSSYEQY

j_gene: TRBJ2-3
v_gene: TRBV25-1
CDR3aa: ASSEWGGISTDTQY

j_gene: TRBJ2-3
v_gene: TRBV7-3
CDR3aa: ASSSSEDTQY

j_gene: TRBJ2-1
v_gene: TRBV7-3
CDR3aa: ASSAAGDYNEQF

j_gene: TRBJ1-6
v_gene: TRBV4-3
CDR3aa: ASSLSRDSLSSPLH